These T cell receptor beta chains were read from a single sample in a study of blood T cells in healthy people across ages. TCRdb reprocessed the 5' RACE reads with MiXCR, giving one entry per CDR3 protein. The sample includes some 1,500,000 distinct CDR3 sequences, roughly 43% of them seen just once. Specimen: blood. The receptors stem from a young woman in good health. Both conserved end residues are part of each CDR3. The D gene is left open where the match is weak. Only some rows state a clone size, as once, few, many or a class for expanded clones.

D gene | J gene | clone size | V gene | CDR3 protein | CDR3 DNA
. | TRBJ2-2 | . | TRBV20-1 | CSVKTGANTGELFF | TGCAGTGTTAAGACAGGAGCGAACACCGGGGAGCTGTTTTTT
. | TRBJ2-3 | once | TRBV7-9 | CASRSRRGGSSTDTQYF | TGTGCCAGCAGATCCCGTCGGGGCGGATCTAGCACAGATACGCAGTATTTT
. | TRBJ2-1 | . | TRBV28 | CASSPSIPGPEQFF | TGTGCCAGCAGTCCCTCTATTCCAGGTCCTGAGCAGTTCTTC
. | TRBJ2-5 | . | TRBV7-9 | CASSVSLEEETQYF | TGTGCCAGCAGCGTATCCTTGGAGGAAGAGACCCAGTACTTC
TRBD1 | TRBJ2-3 | . | TRBV15 | CATSSGQGGKTDTQYF | TGTGCCACCAGTTCCGGACAGGGAGGTAAAACAGATACGCAGTATTTT
. | TRBJ1-5 | . | TRBV12-3/TRBV12-4 | CASSLADRWWPQHF | TGTGCCAGCAGTTTAGCGGACCGGTGGTGGCCCCAGCATTTT
. | TRBJ1-1 | . | TRBV28 | CASSLFGTENTEAFF | TGTGCCAGCAGTTTATTCGGGACGGAGAACACTGAAGCTTTCTTT
. | TRBJ1-4 | . | TRBV28 | CASSFGGVESEKLFF | TGTGCCAGCAGTTTCGGGGGGGTCGAGAGTGAAAAACTGTTTTTT
TRBD2 | TRBJ2-7 | few | TRBV6-6 | CASRAREGTPYEQYF | TGTGCCAGCAGGGCGAGGGAGGGTACGCCTTACGAGCAGTACTTC
TRBD2 | TRBJ2-5 | few | TRBV29-1 | CSVAPGGETQYF | TGCAGCGTTGCCCCGGGAGGGGAGACCCAGTACTTC
. | TRBJ2-3 | few | TRBV7-9 | CASSFSLSRDSTDTQYF | TGTGCCAGCAGCTTTAGTTTGTCCCGGGACAGCACAGATACGCAGTATTTT
TRBD1 | TRBJ1-2 | . | TRBV27 | CASSSFDRGGPPYGYTF | TGTGCCAGCAGTTCCTTCGACAGGGGTGGCCCCCCTTATGGCTACACCTTC
TRBD1 | TRBJ2-5 | few | TRBV10-3 | CAIGGTGGKETQYF | TGTGCCATCGGAGGGACAGGGGGTAAAGAGACCCAGTACTTC
. | TRBJ1-2 | . | TRBV28 | CASKLGPAHYGYTF | TGTGCCAGCAAATTGGGACCAGCTCACTATGGCTACACCTTC
. | TRBJ2-3 | many | TRBV10-3 | CAISEEAGSTDTQYF | TGTGCCATCAGTGAGGAAGCGGGCAGCACAGATACGCAGTATTTT
. | TRBJ2-7 | . | TRBV11-2 | CASSSPRDDSYEQYF | TGTGCCAGCAGCTCGCCCCGGGACGACTCCTACGAGCAGTACTTC
. | TRBJ1-2 | few | TRBV25-1 | CASSEGDSPNYGYTF | TGTGCCAGCAGTGAGGGGGATAGCCCTAACTATGGCTACACCTTC
. | TRBJ1-2 | few | TRBV7-3 | CASSPEGANYGYTF | TGTGCCAGCAGCCCTGAAGGGGCTAACTATGGCTACACCTTC
. | TRBJ2-5 | few | TRBV29-1 | CSVRVGGPGVVEETQYF | TGCAGCGTTAGAGTTGGGGGCCCGGGCGTGGTAGAAGAGACCCAGTACTTC
. | TRBJ2-5 | . | TRBV7-3 | CASSLRLGLLGEETQYF | TGTGCCAGCAGCTTAAGACTGGGGCTCCTCGGAGAGGAGACCCAGTACTTC
. | TRBJ2-7 | few | TRBV7-6 | CASSLAEGSWQYF | TGTGCCAGCAGCTTAGCAGAAGGTTCTTGGCAGTACTTC
. | TRBJ1-2 | . | TRBV21-1 | CASSTPTGFYGYTF | TGTGCCAGCAGCACCCCGACAGGGTTCTATGGCTACACCTTC
. | TRBJ2-1 | . | TRBV7-9 | CASSERALQFF | TGTGCCAGCAGCGAGAGGGCCTTGCAGTTCTTC
TRBD1 | TRBJ1-2 | . | TRBV6-5 | CASIGTGGYGYTF | TGTGCCAGCATCGGGACAGGGGGATATGGCTACACCTTC
TRBD1 | TRBJ1-2 | . | TRBV10-3 | CAGGTGLPAGYTF | TGTGCCGGCGGGACAGGGCTACCAGCGGGCTACACCTTC
. | TRBJ2-3 | few | TRBV6-6 | CASSYRVSTDTQYF | TGTGCCAGCAGTTACCGGGTTAGCACAGATACGCAGTATTTT
. | TRBJ1-6 | . | TRBV27 | CASSPRPAGRFLSPLHF | TGTGCCAGCAGTCCCCGGCCCGCGGGGAGATTTCTTTCACCCCTCCACTTT
. | TRBJ2-1 | . | TRBV27 | CASSFWAVSEQFF | TGTGCCAGCAGTTTTTGGGCAGTCAGTGAGCAGTTCTTC
. | TRBJ1-1 | few | TRBV7-6 | CASSGGLGGAFF | TGTGCCAGCAGCGGGGGATTGGGCGGAGCTTTCTTT
TRBD1 | TRBJ2-2 | . | TRBV4-1 | CASSRDDRGWTGELFF | TGCGCCAGCAGCCGGGATGACAGGGGATGGACCGGGGAGCTGTTTTTT
TRBD1 | TRBJ2-1 | few | TRBV7-2 | CASSLAGQTARNEQFF | TGTGCCAGCAGCTTAGCGGGACAGACCGCTCGTAATGAGCAGTTCTTC
. | TRBJ2-1 | few | TRBV27 | CASSLGLGRNEQFF | TGTGCCAGCAGTTTAGGGTTGGGACGTAATGAGCAGTTCTTC
. | TRBJ2-5 | . | TRBV28 | CASSPHPGGGPSDEQYF | TGTGCCAGCAGTCCCCACCCAGGGGGAGGGCCCAGTGATGAGCAGTACTTC
. | TRBJ2-1 | . | TRBV5-1 | CASSPEGAVQFF | TGCGCCAGCAGCCCGGAGGGCGCTGTGCAGTTCTTC
TRBD1 | TRBJ1-5 | . | TRBV6-6 | CASSYGQGGQPQHF | TGTGCCAGCAGTTACGGGCAGGGGGGTCAGCCCCAGCATTTT
. | TRBJ2-3 | . | TRBV24-1 | CATSSPGDSTDTQYF | TGTGCCACCAGTTCTCCGGGGGATAGCACAGATACGCAGTATTTT
TRBD2 | TRBJ2-1 | many | TRBV27 | CASSFGLAGSYNEQFF | TGTGCCAGCAGTTTCGGGCTAGCGGGGTCCTACAATGAGCAGTTCTTC
TRBD1 | TRBJ2-1 | few | TRBV29-1 | CSVTGVNYNEQFF | TGCAGCGTAACAGGGGTAAACTACAATGAGCAGTTCTTC
. | TRBJ2-7 | . | TRBV20-1 | CSARVSSSEQYF | TGCAGTGCTAGAGTTTCTAGCTCCGAGCAGTACTTC
. | TRBJ2-3 | few | TRBV7-2 | CASSARQALGDTQYF | TGTGCCAGCAGCGCTAGACAGGCGCTGGGAGATACGCAGTATTTT
TRBD2 | TRBJ2-7 | once | TRBV6-1 | CASRLSGRRYGQYF | TGTGCCAGCAGGCTTAGCGGGAGGAGATACGGGCAGTACTTC
. | TRBJ2-1 | . | TRBV6-2/TRBV6-3 | CASARDSYNEQFF | TGTGCCAGCGCCCGGGACTCGTACAATGAGCAGTTCTTC
. | TRBJ2-7 | . | TRBV6-5 | CASSRLRHPDAYEQYF | TGTGCCAGCAGCAGATTAAGACACCCGGATGCCTACGAGCAGTACTTC
. | TRBJ2-4 | . | TRBV11-2 | CASSLVAGLKNIQYF | TGTGCCAGCAGCTTAGTTGCGGGATTGAAAAACATTCAGTACTTC
. | TRBJ1-5 | . | TRBV2 | CASSEESGEYQPQHF | TGTGCCAGCAGTGAAGAATCGGGGGAGTACCAGCCCCAGCATTTT
TRBD1 | TRBJ2-3 | . | TRBV28 | CALPGTGRDTQYF | TGTGCCCTACCAGGGACAGGGCGAGATACGCAGTATTTT
. | TRBJ2-7 | . | TRBV5-5 | CASSLSGSQAYEQYF | TGTGCCAGCAGCTTATCCGGGTCCCAAGCCTACGAGCAGTACTTC
TRBD2 | TRBJ2-1 | few | TRBV7-8 | CASSPRSGAKHNEQFF | TGTGCCAGCAGCCCGCGAAGCGGGGCCAAACACAATGAGCAGTTCTTC
. | TRBJ1-1 | . | TRBV6-5 | CASSYSVASSGGTEAFF | TGTGCCAGCAGTTACTCGGTTGCTAGTTCGGGTGGGACTGAAGCTTTCTTT
. | TRBJ2-7 | few | TRBV27 | CASSTQLSYEQYF | TGTGCCAGCAGTACCCAACTATCCTACGAGCAGTACTTC
. | TRBJ2-1 | many | TRBV28 | CASSTGRSSYNEQFF | TGTGCCAGCAGTACGGGACGGAGCTCCTACAATGAGCAGTTCTTC
. | TRBJ1-5 | . | TRBV28 | CASSLPGAPPQPQHF | TGTGCCAGCAGTTTACCCGGGGCTCCCCCCCAGCCCCAGCATTTT
. | TRBJ1-5 | few | TRBV12-3/TRBV12-4 | CASSFGAGAFNQPQHF | TGTGCCAGCAGTTTTGGGGCAGGGGCCTTCAATCAGCCCCAGCATTTT
. | TRBJ2-5 | many | TRBV24-1 | CATSGGSVETQYF | TGTGCCACCAGTGGTGGAAGCGTAGAGACCCAGTACTTC